The 13 T cell receptor beta chains listed next were all sequenced from one sample in a study of cytomegalovirus exposure and HLA in healthy donors. Sequenced by immunoSEQ multiplex PCR; TCRdb stores in-frame clones only, minus some. Of approximately 90,000 clones listed, around 96% are singletons. Sequenced sample: PBMCs. The receptor source for this set is a man younger than 30 in good health and CMV-seronegative.

The V and J genes are TRBV5-1 and TRBJ1-1, with 9 nucleotides matching TRBD1. With V trimmed by 0 bases and J by 5 bases, 5 bases remained unmatched. This CDR3 is 15 amino acids long. Germline V gene sequence: CDR1 SGHRS, CDR2 YFSETQ. The CDR3, as DNA: TGCGCCAGCAGCTTGGCCGGGACAGGGCAAACTGAAGCTTTCTTT. Translated: CASSLAGTGQTEAFF.

The chain links TRBV6-6 to TRBJ1-3; tentatively, D is TRBD1 (5 bases). The germline gives CDR1 MNHNY, CDR2 SVGAGI (reference sequence). The germline V and J ends were trimmed by 9 bases and 4 bases, with 16 bases remaining between them. The CDR3 loop spans 14 amino acids. The CDR3 region has the DNA TGTGCCAGTCAGGGTACTCGACAAGGAAACACCATATATTTT. Protein sequence: CASQGTRQGNTIYF.

The chain has TRBV7-8 and TRBJ1-1; 11 bases line up with TRBD1. This CDR3 comprises 17 residues. Germline-derived CDR1 and CDR2 are SGHVS and FQNEAQ. V lost 5 bases, J lost 3 bases, and 11 bases stayed unmatched. CDR3 bases: TGTGCCAGCAGCGAGTATTGGGACAGGGGGACCGACACTGAAGCTTTCTTT. The encoded protein is CASSEYWDRGTDTEAFF.

The chain is built from TRBV7-2 and TRBJ2-3, with D uncertain. The CDR3 loop spans 13 amino acids. The germline V gene has CDR1 SGHTA and CDR2 FQGNSA. V lost 6 bases and J 0 bases, leaving 7 bases between the germline ends. This chain's CDR3 is CASRALSTDTQYF. CDR3 DNA: TGTGCCAGCAGAGCCCTAAGCACAGATACGCAGTATTTT.

This chain links TRBV11-2 with TRBJ1-2; D possibly corresponds to TRBD1 (6 bases). This CDR3 is 13 amino acids long. CDR1 and CDR2 from the germline V gene are SGHAT and FQNNGV. With 11 bases removed from V and 4 bases from J, the gap between germline ends came to 17 bases. CDR3 nucleotide sequence: TGTGCCGAGGGGGGGGGCAGAACCTATGGCTACACCTTC. As protein: CAEGGGRTYGYTF.

The J gene is TRBJ1-2, the V gene TRBV7-9, with 12 bases matching TRBD1. This CDR3 contains 14 residues. Germline lookup yields CDR1 SEHNR and CDR2 FQNEAQ (reference sequence). V trimming: 11 bases; J trimming: 4 bases; junction bases outside the gene matches: 8. The DNA for the CDR3 is TGTGCCGGCGGGACAGGGGGCAACCCCTATGGCTACACCTTC. The encoded protein is CAGGTGGNPYGYTF.

The genes are TRBV10-1 and TRBJ2-7; perhaps TRBD2 as D (6 bases). The CDR3 extends over 14 amino acids. The V and J ends lost 4 bases and 0 bases respectively, with 10 bases between them. The germline V gene encodes CDR1 WNHNN and CDR2 SYGVQD (reference sequence). The CDR3 loop is CASSGFGSSYEQYF. The CDR3 region has the DNA TGCGCCAGCAGTGGTTTCGGGAGCTCCTACGAGCAGTACTTC.

Note on this clone: The same CDR3 can be traced to other DNA sequences in this sample. The gene calls are TRBV7-2 and TRBJ2-5, with a weak D call TRBD1 (5 bases). From germline, CDR1 is SGHTA and CDR2 FQGNSA. V shed 2 bases and J shed 2 bases, with 6 bases lying between them. The CDR3 sequence is 13 residues long. The CDR3 nucleotides are TGTGCCAGCAGCTTACCAGGGCAAGAGACCCAGTACTTC. Translated, it gives CASSLPGQETQYF.

This chain connects TRBV6-6 to TRBJ2-7; a possible D gene is TRBD1 (6 bases). Germline CDR1 and CDR2: MNHNY and SVGAGI (reference sequence). The CDR3 has 15 amino acids. V lost 2 bases, J lost 3 bases, and 14 bases lay in between. CDR3 DNA: TGTGCCAGCAGTTACAGGCCAGGGGAAATCTACGAGCAGTACGTC. Its translation: CASSYRPGEIYEQYV.

The rearrangement uses TRBV7-2 and TRBJ2-5; TRBD2 aligns across 10 bases. With 6 bases clipped from V and 1 base from J, the junction kept 8 bases outside the gene matches. There are 16 residues in the CDR3. Germline V lookup: CDR1 SGHTA, CDR2 FQGNSA. CDR3 region: CASSRTSGTVQETQYF. The CDR3 DNA is TGTGCCAGCAGTAGGACTAGCGGAACAGTCCAAGAGACCCAGTACTTC.

On this clone itself: The junction departs from the called germline gene at one end, perhaps through a read error. J is TRBJ2-5 and V is TRBV29-1; 10 nucleotides align to TRBD1. This CDR3 is 13 amino acids long. Germline CDR1 and CDR2: SQVTM and ANQGSEA. In DNA, the CDR3 is TGCAGCGTGGCGACAGGGGGCCAAAAGACCCAGTACTTC. It specifies CSVATGGQKTQYF.

This clone was seen more than once but under ten times. The chain recombines TRBV6-1 with TRBJ2-7; TRBD2 matches at 12 bases. The junction had 3 bases not matched to a gene; V was cut back by 4 bases and J by 2 bases. Germline V CDR1 and CDR2: MNHNS, SASEGT. The CDR3 spans 15 residues. This CDR3 is CASSGRLAGAYEQYF. In DNA, the CDR3 is TGTGCCAGCAGTGGGAGACTAGCGGGAGCCTACGAGCAGTACTTC.

The V call is TRBV5-4, the J call TRBJ1-4; D call uncertain. The CDR3 runs to 16 residues. The ends were cut back, 3 bases at V and 4 bases at J, with 16 bases in the middle. The germline CDR1 and CDR2 sequences are SGHNT and YYREEE (reference sequence). Here the CDR3 DNA reads TGTGCCAGCAGCTCGGACTCACCCCTTCTTAATGAAAAACTGTTTTTT. It specifies CASSSDSPLLNEKLFF. The whole variable domain, filled in from reference TRBV5-4 and TRBJ1-4, reads ETGVTQSPTHLIKTRGQQVTLRCSSQSGHNTVSWYQQALGQGPQFIFQYYREEENGRGNFPPRFSGLQFPNYSSELNVNALELDDSALYLCASSSDSPLLNEKLFFGSGTQLSVL.